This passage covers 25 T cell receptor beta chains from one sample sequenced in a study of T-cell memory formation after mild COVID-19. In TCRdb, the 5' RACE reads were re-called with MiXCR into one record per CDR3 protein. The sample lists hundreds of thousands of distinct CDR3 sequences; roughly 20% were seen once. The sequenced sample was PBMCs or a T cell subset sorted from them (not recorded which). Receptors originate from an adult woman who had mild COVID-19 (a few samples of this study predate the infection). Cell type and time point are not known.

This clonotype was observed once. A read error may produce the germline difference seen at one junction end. The CDR3 spells CASSPTRQGGTEDFF. CDR3 coding DNA: TGTGCCAGCAGCCCCACCCGACAGGGGGGCACTGAAGATTTCTTT. V and J are TRBV7-9 and TRBJ1-1, with 9 nucleotides matching TRBD1. Per the germline V gene, CDR1 is SEHNR and CDR2 is FQNEAQ (reference sequence). The CDR3 loop spans 15 amino acids.

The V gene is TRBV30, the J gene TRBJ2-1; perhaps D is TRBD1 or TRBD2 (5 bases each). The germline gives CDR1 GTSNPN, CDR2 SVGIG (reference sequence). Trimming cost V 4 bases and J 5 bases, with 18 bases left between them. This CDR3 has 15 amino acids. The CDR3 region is CAWIRVGRLNNEQFF. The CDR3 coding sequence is TGTGCCTGGATTCGGGTGGGACGGCTTAACAATGAGCAGTTCTTC.

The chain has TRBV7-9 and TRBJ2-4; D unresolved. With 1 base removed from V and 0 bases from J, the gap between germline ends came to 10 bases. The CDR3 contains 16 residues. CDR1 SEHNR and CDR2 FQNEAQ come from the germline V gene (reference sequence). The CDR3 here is CASSLGYDVAKNIQYF. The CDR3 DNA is TGTGCCAGCAGCTTAGGGTATGACGTAGCCAAAAACATTCAGTACTTC.

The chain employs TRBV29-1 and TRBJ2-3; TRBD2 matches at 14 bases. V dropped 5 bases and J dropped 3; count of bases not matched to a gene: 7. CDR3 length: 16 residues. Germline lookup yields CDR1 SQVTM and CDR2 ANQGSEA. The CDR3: CSVRGTSGGRTDTQYF. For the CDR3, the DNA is TGCAGCGTTCGCGGGACTAGCGGGGGAAGGACAGATACGCAGTATTTT.

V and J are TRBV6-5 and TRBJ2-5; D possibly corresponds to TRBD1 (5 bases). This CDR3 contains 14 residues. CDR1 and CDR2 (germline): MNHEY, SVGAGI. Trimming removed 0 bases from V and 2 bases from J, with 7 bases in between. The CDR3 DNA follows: TGTGCCAGCAGTTACTCGAGACAGCAAGAGACCCAGTACTTC. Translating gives CASSYSRQQETQYF.

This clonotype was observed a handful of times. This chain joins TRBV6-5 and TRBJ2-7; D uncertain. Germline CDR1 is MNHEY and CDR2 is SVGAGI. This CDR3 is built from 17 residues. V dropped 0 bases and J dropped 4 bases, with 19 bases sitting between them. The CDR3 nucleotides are TGTGCCAGCAGTTACTCGAGTGGACCGACGAGAAGTTACGAGCAGTACTTC. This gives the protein CASSYSSGPTRSYEQYF.

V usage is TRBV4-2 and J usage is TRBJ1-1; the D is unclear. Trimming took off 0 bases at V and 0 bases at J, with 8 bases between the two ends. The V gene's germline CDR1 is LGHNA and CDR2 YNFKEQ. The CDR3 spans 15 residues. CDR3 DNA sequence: TGTGCCAGCAGCCAAGATGGCGGATTGAACACTGAAGCTTTCTTT. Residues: CASSQDGGLNTEAFF.

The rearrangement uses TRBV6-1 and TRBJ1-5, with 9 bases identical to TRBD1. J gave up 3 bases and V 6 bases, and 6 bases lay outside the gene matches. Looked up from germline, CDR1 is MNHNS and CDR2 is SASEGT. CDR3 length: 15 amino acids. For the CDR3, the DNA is TGTGCCAGCAGCGCGACAGGGGGGGACAATCAGCCCCAGCATTTT. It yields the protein CASSATGGDNQPQHF.

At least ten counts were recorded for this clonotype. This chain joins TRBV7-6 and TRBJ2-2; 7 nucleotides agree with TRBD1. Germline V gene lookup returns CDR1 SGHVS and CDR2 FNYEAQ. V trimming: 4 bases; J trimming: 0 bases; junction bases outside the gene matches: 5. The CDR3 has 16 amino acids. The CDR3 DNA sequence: TGTGCCAGCAGCTGGTCCGGGACAGCGAACACCGGGGAGCTGTTTTTT. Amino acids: CASSWSGTANTGELFF.

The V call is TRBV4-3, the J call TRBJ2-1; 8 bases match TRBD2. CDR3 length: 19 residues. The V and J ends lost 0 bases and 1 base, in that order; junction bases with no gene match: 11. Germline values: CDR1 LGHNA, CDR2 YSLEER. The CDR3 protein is CASSQDWGGAGVSYNEQFF. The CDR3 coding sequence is TGCGCCAGCAGCCAAGATTGGGGTGGAGCGGGAGTTTCCTACAATGAGCAGTTCTTC.

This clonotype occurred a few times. CDR3 DNA: TGTGCCAGCAGCCCGGGACTTCTCGGTGAGCAGTTCTTC. Its protein is CASSPGLLGEQFF. The genes are TRBV3-1 and TRBJ2-1; weak D call: TRBD2 (6 bases). The V gene lost 4 bases and the J gene lost 9 bases, with 13 bases spanning the gap. The CDR3 consists of 13 residues. CDR1 and CDR2 (germline): LGHDT, YNNKEL (reference sequence).

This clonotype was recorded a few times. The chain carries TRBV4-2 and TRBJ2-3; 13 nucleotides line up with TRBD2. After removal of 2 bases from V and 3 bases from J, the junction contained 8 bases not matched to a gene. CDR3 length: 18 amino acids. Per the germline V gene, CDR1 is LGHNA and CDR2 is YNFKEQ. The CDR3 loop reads CASSQTWTSGRTTDTQYF. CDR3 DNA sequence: TGTGCCAGCAGCCAAACCTGGACTAGCGGGAGAACGACAGATACGCAGTATTTT.

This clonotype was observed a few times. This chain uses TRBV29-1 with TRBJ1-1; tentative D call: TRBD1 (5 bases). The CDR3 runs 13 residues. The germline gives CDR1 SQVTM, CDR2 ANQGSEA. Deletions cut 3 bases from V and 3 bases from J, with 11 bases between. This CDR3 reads CSVDDRDYTEAFF. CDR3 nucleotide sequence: TGCAGCGTTGACGACAGAGATTACACTGAAGCTTTCTTT. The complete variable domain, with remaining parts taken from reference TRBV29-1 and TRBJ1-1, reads SAVISQKPSRDICQRGTSLTIQCQVDSQVTMMFWYRQQPGQSLTLIATANQGSEATYESGFVIDKFPISRPNLTFSTLTVSNMSPEDSSIYLCSVDDRDYTEAFFGQGTRLTVV.

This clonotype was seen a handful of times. CDR3 in amino acids: CASSLNWQTPLNNEQFF. For the CDR3, the DNA is TGCGCCAGCAGCTTGAATTGGCAGACTCCCCTAAACAATGAGCAGTTCTTC. The rearrangement links TRBV5-1 to TRBJ2-1; D unclear. Germline CDR1 is SGHRS and CDR2 is YFSETQ. The germline V and J ends were trimmed by 1 base and 5 bases, with 19 bases remaining between them. The CDR3 length is 17 residues.

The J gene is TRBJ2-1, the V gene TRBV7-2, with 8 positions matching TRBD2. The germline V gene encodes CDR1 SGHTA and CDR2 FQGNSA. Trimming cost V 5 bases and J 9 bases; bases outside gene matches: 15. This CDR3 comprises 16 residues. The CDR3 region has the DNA TGTGCCAGCAGCCCAACCGGTTTGGCGGGAGGTGGTGAGCAGTTCTTC. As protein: CASSPTGLAGGGEQFF.

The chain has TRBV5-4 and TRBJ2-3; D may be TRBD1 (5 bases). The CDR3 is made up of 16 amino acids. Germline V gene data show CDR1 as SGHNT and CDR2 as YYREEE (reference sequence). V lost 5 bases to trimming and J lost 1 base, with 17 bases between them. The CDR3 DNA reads TGTGCCAGCAGTTCGACAGCCACTGAGGGCACAGATACGCAGTATTTT. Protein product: CASSSTATEGTDTQYF.

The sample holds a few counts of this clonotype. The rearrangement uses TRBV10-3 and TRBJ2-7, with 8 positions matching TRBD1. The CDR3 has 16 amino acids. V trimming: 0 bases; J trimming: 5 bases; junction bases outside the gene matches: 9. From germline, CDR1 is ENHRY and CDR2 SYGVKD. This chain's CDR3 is CAISESRETGAHEQYF. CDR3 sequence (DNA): TGTGCCATCAGTGAGTCCCGAGAGACAGGGGCTCACGAGCAGTACTTC.

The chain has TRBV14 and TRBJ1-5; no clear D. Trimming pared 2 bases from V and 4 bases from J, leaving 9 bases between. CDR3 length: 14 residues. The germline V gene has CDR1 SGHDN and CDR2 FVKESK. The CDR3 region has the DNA TGTGCCAGCAGCCAAAAAATACTTAATCAGCCCCAGCATTTT. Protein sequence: CASSQKILNQPQHF.

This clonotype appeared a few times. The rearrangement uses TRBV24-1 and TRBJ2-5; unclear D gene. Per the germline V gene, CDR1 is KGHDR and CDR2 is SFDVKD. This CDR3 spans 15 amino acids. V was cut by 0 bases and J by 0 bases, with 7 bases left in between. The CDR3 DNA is TGTGCCACCAGTGATTTGGCCGGCTACCAAGAGACCCAGTACTTC. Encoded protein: CATSDLAGYQETQYF.

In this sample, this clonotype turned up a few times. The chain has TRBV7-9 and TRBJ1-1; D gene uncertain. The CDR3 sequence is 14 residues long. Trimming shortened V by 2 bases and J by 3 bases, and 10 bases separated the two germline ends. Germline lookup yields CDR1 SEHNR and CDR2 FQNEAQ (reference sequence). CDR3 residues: CASSLTARDTEAFF. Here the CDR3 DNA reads TGTGCCAGCAGCTTAACGGCTCGGGACACTGAAGCTTTCTTT.

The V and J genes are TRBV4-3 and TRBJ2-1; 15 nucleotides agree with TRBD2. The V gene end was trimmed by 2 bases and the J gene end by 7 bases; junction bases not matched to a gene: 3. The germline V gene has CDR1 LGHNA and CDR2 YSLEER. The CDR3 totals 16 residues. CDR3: CASSQTGTSGRNEQFF. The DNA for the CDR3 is TGCGCCAGCAGCCAAACCGGGACTAGCGGGAGGAATGAGCAGTTCTTC.

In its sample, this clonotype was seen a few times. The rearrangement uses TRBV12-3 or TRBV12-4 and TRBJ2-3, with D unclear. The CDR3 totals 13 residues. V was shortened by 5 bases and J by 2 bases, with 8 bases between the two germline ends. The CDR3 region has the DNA TGTGCCAGCAGTCCGAGCATCACAGATACGCAGTATTTT. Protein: CASSPSITDTQYF.

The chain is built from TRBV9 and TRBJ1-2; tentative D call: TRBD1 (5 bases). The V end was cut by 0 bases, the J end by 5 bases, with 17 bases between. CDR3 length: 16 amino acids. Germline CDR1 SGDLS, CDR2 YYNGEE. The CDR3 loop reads CASSVARDSSLYGYTF. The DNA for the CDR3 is TGTGCCAGCAGCGTAGCACGGGACTCCTCCTTATATGGCTACACCTTC.

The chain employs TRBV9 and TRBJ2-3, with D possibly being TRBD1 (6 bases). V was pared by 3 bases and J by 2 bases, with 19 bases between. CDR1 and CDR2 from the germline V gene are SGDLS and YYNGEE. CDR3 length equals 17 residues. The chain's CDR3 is CASSAQPGQRLTDTQYF. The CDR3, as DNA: TGTGCCAGCAGCGCACAACCGGGACAACGACTCACAGATACGCAGTATTTT.

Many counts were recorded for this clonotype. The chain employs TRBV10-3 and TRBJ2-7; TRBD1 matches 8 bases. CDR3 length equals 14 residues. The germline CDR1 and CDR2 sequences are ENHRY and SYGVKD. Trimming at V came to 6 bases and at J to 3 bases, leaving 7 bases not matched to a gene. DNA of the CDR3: TGTGCCATCAGCCCCGGGACAGGTGGCTACGAGCAGTACTTC. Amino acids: CAISPGTGGYEQYF.